The clone carrying this T cell receptor (beta chain) was counted only a few times. TCRdb reanalysed the 5' RACE reads using MiXCR and keeps one entry per CDR3 protein. The data contain approximately 700,000 distinct CDR3 sequences, roughly 18% of them singletons. This entry is derived from a study of identical twins. Healthy Caucasians alone served as donors. This CDR3 region has 11 residues. Per germline, CDR1 GTSNPN and CDR2 SVGIG (reference sequence). With 4 bases removed from V and 6 bases from J, the gap between germline ends came to 6 bases. The same sample was also studied in work on T cells expressing NK-cell markers.

The sample taken for sequencing was PBMCs. The chain is built from TRBV30 and TRBJ2-2; D might be TRBD2 (5 bases). This TCR derives from a woman under 30 in good health. The CDR3 reads CAWTGAGELFF. In DNA form, the CDR3 reads TGTGCCTGGACCGGGGCCGGGGAGCTGTTTTTT. Full variable domain (remainder filled in from reference TRBV30 and TRBJ2-2): SQTIHQWPATLVQPVGSPLSLECTVEGTSNPNLYWYRQAAGRGLQLLFYSVGIGQISSEVPQNLSASRPQDRQFILSSKKLLLSDSGFYLCAWTGAGELFFGEGSRLTVL.